Listed below are T cell receptor beta chains from one sample, sequenced in a study of blood T cell repertoires in COVID-19. Libraries were prepared by immunoSEQ multiplex PCR; TCRdb keeps only in-frame clonotypes and omits some of them. The sample includes about 55,000 clones, roughly four fifths of them seen just once. Sequenced input: peripheral blood. These receptors originate from a woman aged 55-69 years with acute or convalescent COVID-19. The CDR3 runs from the conserved cysteine through the conserved F or W. Fields, in order: CDR3 length, J gene, V gene, clone size, D gene, CDR3 protein, CDR3 DNA. The D gene is left open where the match is weak. Part of the rows lack a size; the others show once, few, many or a class for expanded clones.

16,TRBJ2-7,TRBV6-1,.,.,CASSEGPGLQPYEQYF,TGTGCCAGCAGTGAAGGCCCGGGACTCCAACCCTACGAGCAGTACTTC
15,TRBJ2-3,TRBV7-3,.,.,CASSSLGASTDTQYF,TGTGCCAGCAGTTCACTGGGGGCTAGCACAGATACGCAGTATTTT
14,TRBJ2-7,TRBV5-1,.,TRBD1,CASSLSTGLNEQYF,TGCGCCAGCAGTCTCTCGACAGGGCTAAACGAGCAGTACTTC
13,TRBJ2-3,TRBV4-1,.,.,CASSLVGTDTQYF,TGCGCCAGCAGTCTGGTCGGGACAGATACGCAGTATTTT
15,TRBJ1-2,TRBV30,few,.,CAWSPGGGAPYGYTF,TGTGCCTGGAGTCCCGGGGGGGGTGCCCCCTATGGCTACACCTTC
13,TRBJ1-1,TRBV27,.,.,CASRVQGYTEAFF,TGTGCCAGCAGAGTGCAGGGTTACACTGAAGCTTTCTTT
13,TRBJ2-7,TRBV11-3,.,TRBD2,CASSAGGGYEQYF,TGTGCCAGCAGCGCCGGGGGGGGCTACGAGCAGTACTTC
14,TRBJ2-1,TRBV18,.,TRBD2,CASSPTSGSDEQFF,TGTGCCAGCTCACCAACTAGCGGGAGCGATGAGCAGTTCTTC
13,TRBJ1-2,TRBV24-1,.,.,CATSDSGYSGYTF,TGTGCCACCAGTGATTCAGGGTACTCTGGCTACACCTTC
17,TRBJ1-1,TRBV7-9,.,.,CASSLGSWAGKNTEAFF,TGTGCCAGCAGCTTAGGTTCCTGGGCAGGGAAGAACACTGAAGCTTTCTTT
15,TRBJ1-4,TRBV19,.,TRBD1,CASSRTGGLNEKLFF,TGTGCCAGTAGCCGGACAGGGGGGTTAAATGAAAAACTGTTTTTT
15,TRBJ1-5,TRBV28,once,TRBD1,CASSSGTGFVQPQHF,TGTGCCAGCAGTTCCGGGACAGGGTTTGTTCAGCCCCAGCATTTT
15,TRBJ2-7,TRBV6-2/TRBV6-3,.,TRBD1,CASSTPDRMESEQYF,TGTGCCAGCAGTACCCCGGACAGGATGGAGTCCGAGCAGTACTTC
13,TRBJ2-6,TRBV6-4,.,TRBD1,CASSENRDSVLTF,TGTGCCAGCAGTGAGAACAGGGACAGCGTCCTGACTTTC
17,TRBJ1-2,TRBV7-8,.,.,CASSLDSYDSANYGYTF,TGTGCCAGCAGCTTAGACTCTTACGACAGCGCTAACTATGGCTACACCTTC